Shown below are 4 T cell receptor beta chains from a single sample sequenced in a study of vaccination and CD4 T cells after COVID-19. An Oncomine TCR Beta short-read assay was used to sequence the DNA from cultured CD4+ T cells. TCRdb reanalysed the PCR reads using MiXCR and keeps one entry per CDR3 protein. Among around 15,000 distinct CDR3 sequences listed, roughly 58% were seen once. Sample treatment: roughly ten-day PBMC culture with coronavirus spike peptide pools or control peptides (ViraFEST assay). For these TCRs, the target antigens are not known. Material for sequencing was CD4+ T cells from blood, cultured in vitro. These receptors were taken from a human donor who had recovered from COVID-19.

This chain uses TRBV20-1 with TRBJ1-5, with a possible D match to TRBD1 (5 bases). Germline-derived CDR1 and CDR2 are DFQATT and SNEGSKA (reference sequence). The V gene lost 5 bases and the J gene lost 5 bases, with 13 bases spanning the gap. This CDR3 comprises 13 residues. Here the CDR3 DNA reads TGCAGTGCTCAAATTGCGGGGGATCAGCCCCAGCATTTT. The encoded protein is CSAQIAGDQPQHF.

The chain combines TRBV7-2 with TRBJ2-5; D is undetermined. V lost 6 bases and J 8 bases, leaving 16 bases between the germline ends. The CDR3 runs to 13 residues. The germline CDR1 and CDR2 sequences are SGHTA and FQGNSA. The CDR3 DNA reads TGTGCCAGCAGTCAGAAATCGGTTCAAACCCAGTACTTC. It encodes CASSQKSVQTQYF.

V usage is TRBV2 and J usage is TRBJ1-5; possible D gene TRBD1, 5 bases. The CDR3 has 14 residues. Deletions cut 4 bases from V and 6 bases from J, with 13 bases between. Looked up from germline, CDR1 is SNHLY and CDR2 is FYNNEI. The chain's CDR3 is CASSAQGWGQPQHF. CDR3 DNA: TGTGCCAGCAGTGCCCAGGGCTGGGGTCAGCCCCAGCATTTT.

The chain recombines TRBV28 with TRBJ2-7, with 8 bases identical to TRBD1. With V trimmed by 6 bases and J by 6 bases, 28 bases remained unmatched. Germline V gene lookup returns CDR1 MDHEN and CDR2 SYDVKM. This CDR3 has 20 residues. The CDR3 nucleotides are TGTGCCAGCAGCTACGGCGGGTGGTTCTCGGGGACAGGACATTTACGCGAGCAGTACTTC. This sequence encodes CASSYGGWFSGTGHLREQYF.